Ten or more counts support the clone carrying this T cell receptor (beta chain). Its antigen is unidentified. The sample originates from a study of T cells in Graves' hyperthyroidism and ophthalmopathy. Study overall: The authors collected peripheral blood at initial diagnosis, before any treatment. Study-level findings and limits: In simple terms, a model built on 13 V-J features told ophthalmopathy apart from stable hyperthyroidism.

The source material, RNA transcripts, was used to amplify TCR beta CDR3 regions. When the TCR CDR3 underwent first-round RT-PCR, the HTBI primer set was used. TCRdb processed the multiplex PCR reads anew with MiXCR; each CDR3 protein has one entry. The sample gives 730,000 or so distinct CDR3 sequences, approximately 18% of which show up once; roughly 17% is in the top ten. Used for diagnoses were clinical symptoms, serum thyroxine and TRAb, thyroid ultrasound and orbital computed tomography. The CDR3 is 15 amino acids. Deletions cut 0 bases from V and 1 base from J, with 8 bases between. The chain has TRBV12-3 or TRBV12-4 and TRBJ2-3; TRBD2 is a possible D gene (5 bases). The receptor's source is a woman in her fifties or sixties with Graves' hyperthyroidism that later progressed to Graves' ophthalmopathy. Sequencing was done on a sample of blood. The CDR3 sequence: CASSLASGGTDTQYF. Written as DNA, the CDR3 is TGTGCCAGCAGTTTAGCGTCCGGGGGCACAGATACGCAGTATTTT.